A single count supports the clone carrying this T cell receptor beta chain. CDR1 and CDR2 (germline): SGHRS, YFSETQ. The CDR3 totals 13 residues. Deletions cut 4 bases from V and 6 bases from J, with 8 bases between. Those enrolled, adults aged roughly 18 to 89 years, came from around 24 US areas. Researchers sorted participants into cohorts using their self-reported clinical history. Source study methods: Amplified reference gene primers provided the basis for estimating nucleated cell counts. Some clones are missing from TCRdb's copy, which holds only in-frame ones; the method was immunoSEQ multiplex PCR. That table supplies the V and J calls and clone size; D and trimming were determined from the DNA. Counted here are more than 250,000 clones, around nine tenths occurring once; the ten biggest clones make up approximately 2.5%. This sample was included in a study of blood T cell repertoires in COVID-19. The overall study: The analysed material was cDNA or gDNA that came from T cells, B-cell-depleted T cells, or PBMCs.

This chain joins TRBV5-1 and TRBJ1-6; the D is unclear. This TCR was recovered from a young woman who had recovered from COVID-19. The material sequenced was PBMCs or T cells enriched from blood (not recorded which). This CDR3 is CASSPTGNSPLHF. The CDR3 DNA sequence: TGCGCCAGCAGCCCGACGGGTAATTCACCCCTCCACTTT.